Presented here are 8 T cell receptor beta chains from one specimen sequenced in a study of cytomegalovirus exposure and HLA in healthy donors. PCR primers comprised 60 Vbeta and 13 Jbeta primers. TCRdb's table, derived via immunoSEQ multiplex PCR, lists solely in-frame clones and lacks some. Of about 130,000 clones in the sample, around four fifths were seen once. Sequenced sample: PBMCs. The receptors were gathered from a woman aged 35 to 49 in good health and CMV-seropositive.

This clone was seen a few times. The CDR3 region is CASSLGGGTDTQYF. The CDR3, as DNA: TGTGCCAGCAGCCTGGGGGGGGGCACAGATACGCAGTATTTT. The chain links TRBV6-5 to TRBJ2-3, with 7 bases matching TRBD2. The CDR3 sequence is 14 residues long. V trimming: 6 bases; J trimming: 1 base; junction bases outside the gene matches: 4. Per the germline V gene, CDR1 is MNHEY and CDR2 is SVGAGI.

The rearrangement uses TRBV2 and TRBJ1-1, with D hard to call. The germline CDR1 and CDR2 sequences are SNHLY and FYNNEI. Between the trimmed V and J ends, which lost 4 bases and 3 bases, there was a span of 15 bases. This CDR3 has 15 amino acids. The CDR3: CASSARSSSYTEAFF. DNA of the CDR3: TGTGCCAGCAGTGCCAGGTCCAGTTCTTACACTGAAGCTTTCTTT.

The V gene is TRBV7-6, the J gene TRBJ2-2; 11 nucleotides match TRBD2. The germline CDR1 and CDR2 sequences are SGHVS and FNYEAQ. V was clipped by 5 bases and J by 0 bases; unmatched bases: 11. CDR3 length equals 19 residues. CDR3 loop: CASSLRIGLAGSNTGELFF. The CDR3 DNA is TGTGCCAGCAGCCTCCGGATTGGACTAGCGGGTTCGAACACCGGGGAGCTGTTTTTT.

V usage is TRBV25-1 and J usage is TRBJ2-1; 8 bases are a match to TRBD2. V shed 7 bases, J shed 0 bases, and the junction held 8 bases outside the gene matches. Germline V gives CDR1 MGHDK, CDR2 SYGVNS. The CDR3 covers 16 residues. The DNA for the CDR3 is TGTGCCAGCATCCCGGGACTAGGGGACTCCTACAATGAGCAGTTCTTC. Amino acids: CASIPGLGDSYNEQFF.

V usage is TRBV11-2 and J usage is TRBJ2-5; TRBD2 matches at 8 bases. The CDR3 is 15 residues long. V shed 7 bases, J shed 5 bases, and the junction held 12 bases outside the gene matches. In germline, CDR1 is SGHAT, CDR2 FQNNGV. CDR3 in amino acids: CASIAGGARGETQYF. The CDR3 nucleotides read TGTGCCAGCATTGCCGGGGGGGCTCGGGGGGAGACCCAGTACTTC. The variable domain in full, completed from reference TRBV11-2 and TRBJ2-5, reads EAGVAQSPRYKIIEKRQSVAFWCNPISGHATLYWYQQILGQGPKLLIQFQNNGVVDDSQLPKDRFSAERLKGVDSTLKIQPAKLEDSAVYLCASIAGGARGETQYFGPGTRLLVL.

This sequence joins TRBV19 and TRBJ2-3; D is perhaps TRBD2 (6 bases). Germline values: CDR1 LNHDA, CDR2 SQIVND (reference sequence). V dropped 1 base and J dropped 7 bases, with 9 bases sitting between them. The CDR3 covers 13 residues. The CDR3 region has the DNA TGTGCCAGTAGTATAGCGGGGGTGTATACGCAGTATTTT. This gives the protein CASSIAGVYTQYF.

The chain recombines TRBV5-1 with TRBJ1-1, with a possible D match to TRBD1 (6 bases). Trimming took 4 bases from V and 1 from J, leaving 14 bases between them. This CDR3 region has 15 residues. Per germline, CDR1 SGHRS and CDR2 YFSETQ. DNA of the CDR3: TGCGCCAGCAGCCTGAGGGCGGGGGCGAACACTGAAGCTTTCTTT. Translated, it gives CASSLRAGANTEAFF.

The V gene is TRBV7-2, the J gene TRBJ1-5, with TRBD1 matching over 7 bases. The J segment lost 2 bases and the V segment lost 5 bases, leaving 6 bases of the junction unmatched. Germline V gives CDR1 SGHTA, CDR2 FQGNSA. The CDR3 is 15 amino acids. The CDR3 spells CASSRTGVGNQPQHF. In DNA, the CDR3 is TGTGCCAGCAGCCGTACAGGGGTGGGCAATCAGCCCCAGCATTTT.